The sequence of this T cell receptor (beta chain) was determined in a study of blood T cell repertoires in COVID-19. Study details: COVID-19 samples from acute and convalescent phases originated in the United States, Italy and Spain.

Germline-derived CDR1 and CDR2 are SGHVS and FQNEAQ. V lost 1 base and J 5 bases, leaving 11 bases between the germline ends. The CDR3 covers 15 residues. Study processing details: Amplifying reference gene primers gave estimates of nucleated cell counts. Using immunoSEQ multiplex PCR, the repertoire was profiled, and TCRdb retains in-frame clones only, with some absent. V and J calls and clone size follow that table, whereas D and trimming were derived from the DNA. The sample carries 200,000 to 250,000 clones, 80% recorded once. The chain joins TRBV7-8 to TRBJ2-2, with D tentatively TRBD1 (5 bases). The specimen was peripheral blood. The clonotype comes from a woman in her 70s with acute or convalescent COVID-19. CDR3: CASSLGREWTGELFF. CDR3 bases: TGTGCCAGCAGCTTAGGCAGGGAATGGACCGGGGAGCTGTTTTTT.